These T cell receptor beta chains were read from a single sample in a study of cytomegalovirus exposure and HLA in healthy donors. This table comes from immunoSEQ multiplex PCR, and its TCRdb copy is limited to in-frame clones, with some not included. The sample carries about 55,000 clones, roughly 82% recorded once. Sequencing was performed on PBMCs. The receptors were sampled from a young man in good health and CMV-seronegative. The CDR3 runs from the conserved cysteine through the conserved F or W. D genes are given only for firm matches. Expanded clones get a size class; other rows say once, few or many, or leave the size out.

CDR3 DNA: TGCGCCAGCAGCTTGGAGCAAACCTCCTACAATGAGCAGTTCTTC; CDR3 protein: CASSLEQTSYNEQFF; clone size: -; V gene: TRBV5-1; D gene: -; J gene: TRBJ2-1
CDR3 DNA: TGTGCCAGCAGCCATAGGACAGGGAGGACGAATGAAAAACTGTTTTTT; CDR3 protein: CASSHRTGRTNEKLFF; clone size: -; V gene: TRBV7-9; D gene: TRBD1; J gene: TRBJ1-4
CDR3 DNA: TGTGCCAGCAGCCAAGTTCAGGGAAGAACTGGGGCCAACGTCCTGACTTTC; CDR3 protein: CASSQVQGRTGANVLTF; clone size: -; V gene: TRBV14; D gene: -; J gene: TRBJ2-6
CDR3 DNA: TGCGCCAGCAGCCCGACAGGGTCGGTCTCTGAAGCTTTCTTT; CDR3 protein: CASSPTGSVSEAFF; clone size: -; V gene: TRBV10-1; D gene: TRBD1; J gene: TRBJ1-1
CDR3 DNA: TGTGCCAGCAGCAAAGACAGGGGCCGACCCCACTATGGCTACACCTTC; CDR3 protein: CASSKDRGRPHYGYTF; clone size: -; V gene: TRBV7-2; D gene: TRBD1; J gene: TRBJ1-2
CDR3 DNA: TGTGCCAGCAGTTTGTCGAGGGAGACAGATACGCAGTATTTT; CDR3 protein: CASSLSRETDTQYF; clone size: -; V gene: TRBV27; D gene: -; J gene: TRBJ2-3
CDR3 DNA: TGTGCTAGCAGCCCCGGGGGGATGCGAGCGGTTTTCGATGAGCAGTTCTTC; CDR3 protein: CASSPGGMRAVFDEQFF; clone size: -; V gene: TRBV7-7; D gene: TRBD2; J gene: TRBJ2-1
CDR3 DNA: TGCAGCGTTGTCAATGGGGACAGGGGCAACGAGCAGTACTTC; CDR3 protein: CSVVNGDRGNEQYF; clone size: -; V gene: TRBV29-1; D gene: TRBD1; J gene: TRBJ2-7
CDR3 DNA: TGTGCCAGCTCCCTCGCTACCGGGACAGGGAACGAGCAGTACTTC; CDR3 protein: CASSLATGTGNEQYF; clone size: -; V gene: TRBV18; D gene: TRBD1; J gene: TRBJ2-7
CDR3 DNA: TGCGCCAGCAGCCAGCCCTACTCCTACGAGCAGTACTTC; CDR3 protein: CASSQPYSYEQYF; clone size: -; V gene: TRBV4-1; D gene: -; J gene: TRBJ2-7
CDR3 DNA: TGTGCCAGCAGGGGACAGGGAAAAGAGACCCAGTACTTC; CDR3 protein: CASRGQGKETQYF; clone size: few; V gene: TRBV6-1; D gene: TRBD1; J gene: TRBJ2-5
CDR3 DNA: TGCGCCAGCAGCCTCACAGGGTTATCAAGCACTGAAGCTTTCTTT; CDR3 protein: CASSLTGLSSTEAFF; clone size: -; V gene: TRBV4-1; D gene: -; J gene: TRBJ1-1
CDR3 DNA: TGCGCCAGCACCTACTGGGAGCAGTACTTC; CDR3 protein: CASTYWEQYF; clone size: -; V gene: TRBV10-1; D gene: -; J gene: TRBJ2-7
CDR3 DNA: TGCGCCAGCAGCTTGGTACAGAGCATGGAGCAGTACTTC; CDR3 protein: CASSLVQSMEQYF; clone size: -; V gene: TRBV5-1; D gene: -; J gene: TRBJ2-7
CDR3 DNA: TGTGCCAGCAGACTTACAGGGGGTTGGTCTGGAAACACCATATATTTT; CDR3 protein: CASRLTGGWSGNTIYF; clone size: -; V gene: TRBV2; D gene: TRBD1; J gene: TRBJ1-3
CDR3 DNA: TGTGCCAGCACCTGGACGGGACAAGTCTACGAGCAGTACTTC; CDR3 protein: CASTWTGQVYEQYF; clone size: -; V gene: TRBV27; D gene: -; J gene: TRBJ2-7
CDR3 DNA: TGTGCCAGCTCACCGCGGGCGATGGGGAGAGATGCGGAGGAGACCCAGTACTTC; CDR3 protein: CASSPRAMGRDAEETQYF; clone size: once; V gene: TRBV18; D gene: -; J gene: TRBJ2-5
CDR3 DNA: TGTGCCAGCAGCCCGGGGAGGTTCGAGCAGTACTTC; CDR3 protein: CASSPGRFEQYF; clone size: -; V gene: TRBV6-5; D gene: -; J gene: TRBJ2-7
CDR3 DNA: TGTGCCAGCAGCCTCATCGGATGGGGAGTCGGTGAAAAACTGTTTTTT; CDR3 protein: CASSLIGWGVGEKLFF; clone size: -; V gene: TRBV7-2; D gene: -; J gene: TRBJ1-4
CDR3 DNA: TGTGCCAGCAGCCAAGATTTATCGCCAGGGTATCCTTACGAGCAGTACTTC; CDR3 protein: CASSQDLSPGYPYEQYF; clone size: -; V gene: TRBV14; D gene: -; J gene: TRBJ2-7
CDR3 DNA: TGTGCCAGCAGCCCCTGGGCGGGGGGGTCCTATGAGCAGTTCTTC; CDR3 protein: CASSPWAGGSYEQFF; clone size: once; V gene: TRBV7-3; D gene: TRBD2; J gene: TRBJ2-1
CDR3 DNA: TGCGCCAGCAAGAGGAGGGAGAACAATGAGCAGTTCTTC; CDR3 protein: CASKRRENNEQFF; clone size: few; V gene: TRBV5-1; D gene: -; J gene: TRBJ2-1